Shown below are 26 T cell receptor beta chains from a single sample sequenced in a study of human versus mouse CDR3 diversity and MHC coevolution. The repertoire was sequenced with immunoSEQ multiplex PCR; TCRdb's copy has only in-frame clones and lacks some. This sample has tens of thousands of clones, with roughly 93% found just once. Sequenced input: naive CD4+ T cells from blood. Subset denoted: CD45RO-negative CD62L-positive naive CD4 T cells. The source is a person aged 25 to 75 in good health.

This clone has just one count. In DNA, the CDR3 is TGTGCCAGCAGCCTAACCCCGCCCGACGGAGGTCACGAGCAGTTCTTC. Encoded protein: CASSLTPPDGGHEQFF. The V and J genes are TRBV9 and TRBJ2-1; D may be TRBD2 (5 bases). V was pared by 4 bases and J by 10 bases, with 24 bases between. Germline V gene lookup returns CDR1 SGDLS and CDR2 YYNGEE. The CDR3 extends over 16 amino acids.

The CDR3, as DNA: TGTGCCAGCAGGCTCCCCCGGGGTTCCGGGGAGCTGTTTTTT. This sequence encodes CASRLPRGSGELFF. This chain uses TRBV2 with TRBJ2-2, with TRBD2 as a possible D gene (5 bases). Germline-derived CDR1 and CDR2 are SNHLY and FYNNEI. CDR3 length equals 14 residues. V lost 6 bases, J lost 6 bases, and 14 bases lay in between.

V is TRBV2 and J is TRBJ2-5, with 7 bases fitting TRBD1. The CDR3 has 14 residues. Germline V gene lookup returns CDR1 SNHLY and CDR2 FYNNEI. Germline trimming cut 4 bases from V and 0 bases from J; bases unmatched to any gene: 2. The chain's CDR3 is CASSAGQYQETQYF. The CDR3 DNA reads TGTGCCAGCAGTGCGGGACAGTACCAAGAGACCCAGTACTTC.

This clone was seen just once. The J gene is TRBJ2-1, the V gene TRBV27, with D perhaps TRBD1 (6 bases). Germline loops: CDR1 MNHEY, CDR2 SMNVEV (reference sequence). CDR3 length: 16 amino acids. V dropped 7 bases and J dropped 7 bases, with 23 bases sitting between them. DNA for the CDR3: TGTGCCAGCACTAAAACCCAGGGGCGCCTTAAAAATGAGCAGTTCTTC. Encoded protein: CASTKTQGRLKNEQFF.

The chain employs TRBV7-2 and TRBJ1-2; 9 bases agree with TRBD1. Unmatched junction bases numbered 8, after V lost 5 bases and J lost 4 bases. CDR1 is SGHTA and CDR2 is FQGNSA in the germline V gene. This CDR3 region has 15 residues. For the CDR3, the DNA is TGTGCCAGCAGCAGGGACAGGGAGGAAACCTATGGCTACACCTTC. Amino acids: CASSRDREETYGYTF.

As DNA, the CDR3 is TGCGCCAGCAGCCAAGATATTCGGGGGGGGCGGGAAGGCTACACCTTC. Translating gives CASSQDIRGGREGYTF. V is TRBV4-3 and J is TRBJ1-2; a weak D match, TRBD1 (6 bases). V was trimmed by 0 bases and J by 8 bases, leaving 19 bases between them. In germline, CDR1 is LGHNA, CDR2 YSLEER. The CDR3 has 16 residues.

This clone appeared a single time. The V and J genes are TRBV5-8 and TRBJ2-7, with D unresolved. Per the germline V gene, CDR1 is SGHTS and CDR2 is YDEGEE. V was shortened by 1 base and J by 3 bases, with 14 bases between the two germline ends. The CDR3 has 15 residues. The CDR3, as DNA: TGTGCCAGCAGCTTGAGAGAAACGACTCTCTACGAGCAGTACTTC. The encoded protein is CASSLRETTLYEQYF.

V usage is TRBV7-2 and J usage is TRBJ2-7, with 7 positions matching TRBD2. Germline loops: CDR1 SGHTA, CDR2 FQGNSA. The CDR3 has 14 amino acids. Trimming took 5 bases from V and 9 from J; bases not matched to a gene: 13. CDR3 in amino acids: CASSPLWTSEGQYF. The CDR3 nucleotides are TGTGCCAGCAGCCCACTCTGGACTAGTGAAGGGCAGTACTTC. The whole variable domain, filled in from reference TRBV7-2 and TRBJ2-7, reads GAGVSQSPSNKVTEKGKDVELRCDPISGHTALYWYRQSLGQGLEFLIYFQGNSAPDKSGLPSDRFSAERTGGSVSTLTIQRTQQEDSAVYLCASSPLWTSEGQYFGPGTRLTVT.

The chain joins TRBV9 to TRBJ1-5; 12 nucleotides align to TRBD1. The CDR3 runs 16 residues. CDR1 SGDLS and CDR2 YYNGEE come from the germline V gene. J lost 3 bases, V lost 3 bases, and 4 bases had no gene match. The CDR3 loop reads CASSAGTGGDNQPQHF. CDR3 nucleotides: TGTGCCAGCAGCGCAGGGACAGGGGGCGACAATCAGCCCCAGCATTTT.

The V call is TRBV18, the J call TRBJ1-4, with a weak D call TRBD1 (6 bases). This CDR3 spans 17 amino acids. In germline, CDR1 is KGHSH, CDR2 LQKENI. The V and J ends lost 3 bases and 4 bases respectively, with 18 bases between them. This chain's CDR3 is CASSPPPDRIINEKLFF. As DNA, the CDR3 is TGTGCCAGCTCACCTCCACCTGACAGGATAATTAATGAAAAACTGTTTTTT. Looking up the rest from reference TRBV18 and TRBJ1-4 gives the full variable domain: NAGVMQNPRHLVRRRGQEARLRCSPMKGHSHVYWYRQLPEEGLKFMVYLQKENIIDESGMPKERFSAEFPKEGPSILRIQQVVRGDSAAYFCASSPPPDRIINEKLFFGSGTQLSVL.

The rearrangement uses TRBV6-1 and TRBJ2-3, with TRBD2 matching over 11 bases. Unmatched junction bases numbered 5, after V lost 4 bases and J lost 5 bases. The CDR3 sequence is 15 residues long. The germline V gene encodes CDR1 MNHNS and CDR2 SASEGT. In DNA, the CDR3 is TGTGCCAGCAGTGGGCTAGCGGGGGGTCGAGATACGCAGTATTTT. This translates into CASSGLAGGRDTQYF.

The chain combines TRBV19 with TRBJ1-3; 7 bases agree with TRBD1. The CDR3 contains 17 residues. The V segment lost 7 bases and the J segment 0 bases; nucleotides outside the gene matches: 12. The germline CDR1 and CDR2 sequences are LNHDA and SQIVND (reference sequence). The CDR3 DNA is TGTGCCAGTACCCAAGAGGGGGCAGGACTCTCTGGAAACACCATATATTTT. It specifies CASTQEGAGLSGNTIYF.

The rearrangement uses TRBV5-4 and TRBJ2-5, with a possible D match to TRBD2 (5 bases). The V gene lost 0 bases and the J gene lost 3 bases, with 9 bases spanning the gap. Germline V CDR1 and CDR2: SGHNT, YYREEE (reference sequence). This CDR3 comprises 14 residues. The CDR3 region is CASSLGQEEETQYF. CDR3 sequence (DNA): TGTGCCAGCAGCTTGGGTCAGGAGGAAGAGACCCAGTACTTC.

The rearrangement joins TRBV7-3 to TRBJ2-2; no clear D. The V gene lost 5 bases and the J gene lost 1 base, with 8 bases spanning the gap. Per the germline V gene, CDR1 is SGHTA and CDR2 is FQGTGA. The CDR3 is 14 amino acids. The CDR3, as DNA: TGTGCCAGCAGCCCCTCGTTGAACACCGGGGAGCTGTTTTTT. The encoded protein is CASSPSLNTGELFF. Drawing the rest from reference TRBV7-3 and TRBJ2-2, the complete variable domain is GAGVSQTPSNKVTEKGKYVELRCDPISGHTALYWYRQSLGQGPEFLIYFQGTGAADDSGLPNDRFFAVRPEGSVSTLKIQRTERGDSAVYLCASSPSLNTGELFFGEGSRLTVL.

This clone was detected only a few times. The chain joins TRBV28 to TRBJ1-5, with D perhaps matching TRBD1 (6 bases). Trimming took off 3 bases at V and 3 bases at J, with 9 bases between the two ends. Germline-derived CDR1 and CDR2 are MDHEN and SYDVKM. The length of the CDR3 is 14 residues. CDR3 residues: CASSFTGNNQPQHF. CDR3 nucleotide sequence: TGTGCCAGCAGTTTCACAGGGAACAATCAGCCCCAGCATTTT.

V gene TRBV7-2 combines with J gene TRBJ2-7, with D possibly being TRBD2 (6 bases). V was cut by 0 bases and J by 0 bases, with 12 bases left in between. The CDR3 runs 16 residues. Germline V gives CDR1 SGHTA, CDR2 FQGNSA. The CDR3 nucleotides read TGTGCCAGCAGCTTAGCCGCGGGACCTAGCTCCTACGAGCAGTACTTC. Protein sequence: CASSLAAGPSSYEQYF. Full variable domain (outside the CDR3, taken from reference TRBV7-2 and TRBJ2-7): GAGVSQSPSNKVTEKGKDVELRCDPISGHTALYWYRQSLGQGLEFLIYFQGNSAPDKSGLPSDRFSAERTGGSVSTLTIQRTQQEDSAVYLCASSLAAGPSSYEQYFGPGTRLTVT.

V gene TRBV9 combines with J gene TRBJ2-3, with TRBD2 matching 8 bases. Looked up from germline, CDR1 is SGDLS and CDR2 is YYNGEE. V lost 0 bases to trimming and J lost 5 bases; unmatched junction nucleotides: 8. The CDR3 totals 16 residues. The CDR3 DNA sequence: TGTGCCAGCAGCGTAGATGTGTCGGGGGGGGGAGATACGCAGTATTTT. Its translation: CASSVDVSGGGDTQYF.

V usage is TRBV7-7 and J usage is TRBJ2-1; a weak D match, TRBD1 (6 bases). The CDR3 has 15 amino acids. Germline CDR1 SSHAT, CDR2 FNYEAQ (reference sequence). V lost 5 bases and J 6 bases, leaving 17 bases between the germline ends. CDR3 DNA: TGTGCCAGCAGCCCGACAGGACTGAGGGGCAATGAGCAGTTCTTC. Residues: CASSPTGLRGNEQFF.

The gene calls are TRBV11-2 and TRBJ2-1; 11 nucleotides line up with TRBD2. The germline CDR1 and CDR2 sequences are SGHAT and FQNNGV. There are 15 residues in the CDR3. V shed 8 bases, J shed 5 bases, and the junction held 8 bases outside the gene matches. The CDR3 loop is CASSHPGLADNEQFF. The CDR3 DNA reads as TGTGCCAGCTCCCATCCGGGACTAGCGGACAATGAGCAGTTCTTC.

V usage is TRBV7-8 and J usage is TRBJ1-5; the D gene is possibly TRBD1 (6 bases). Germline CDR1 reads SGHVS; CDR2 reads FQNEAQ. Trimming removed 1 base from V and 5 bases from J, with 12 bases in between. CDR3 length: 15 residues. The CDR3 region has the DNA TGTGCCAGCAGCTTAGTCGGGAGGGGGGATCAGCCCCAGCATTTT. Protein: CASSLVGRGDQPQHF.

The chain recombines TRBV30 with TRBJ1-5; no definite D call. CDR1 GTSNPN and CDR2 SVGIG come from the germline V gene (reference sequence). V lost 1 base and J lost 4, with 5 bases in between. This CDR3 is 12 amino acids long. CDR3 protein: CAWSGVNQPQHF. For the CDR3, the DNA is TGTGCCTGGAGTGGTGTAAATCAGCCCCAGCATTTT.

This chain links TRBV18 with TRBJ2-1; D gene unclear. This CDR3 is built from 14 residues. Between the trimmed V and J ends, which lost 2 bases and 9 bases, there was a span of 14 bases. Germline CDR1 reads KGHSH; CDR2 reads LQKENI. The CDR3 nucleotides are TGTGCCAGCTCACCATATCGGCCGGGTATTGAGCAGTTCTTC. Its translation is CASSPYRPGIEQFF.

The chain couples TRBV29-1 to TRBJ2-7; D unclear. Deletions cut 3 bases from V and 0 bases from J, with 9 bases between. This CDR3 is built from 13 residues. Germline CDR1 reads SQVTM; CDR2 reads ANQGSEA. CDR3 protein: CSVDLAPSYEQYF. CDR3 nucleotide sequence: TGCAGCGTTGACCTGGCACCCTCCTACGAGCAGTACTTC.

This chain links TRBV21-1 with TRBJ1-1; the tabulated D call, TRBD1, remains unverified against the DNA. TRBV21-1 is a pseudogene locus. There are 16 residues in the CDR3. CDR3 loop: CASSAIQGAANTEAFF. The CDR3 coding sequence is TGTGCCAGCAGCGCAATACAGGGGGCGGCGAACACTGAAGCTTTCTTT.

This rearrangement joins TRBV5-1 to TRBJ2-5; 7 nucleotides line up with TRBD1. Per germline, CDR1 SGHRS and CDR2 YFSETQ. V was clipped by 4 bases and J by 4 bases; unmatched bases: 4. The CDR3 runs 13 residues. The CDR3 spells CASSTTGSETQYF. The CDR3 DNA reads TGCGCCAGCAGCACGACAGGGTCAGAGACCCAGTACTTC.

V gene TRBV18 combines with J gene TRBJ2-5; 7 positions agree with TRBD1. Judging by the DNA end, TRBJ2-7 fits better; the J call may be wrong. Germline values: CDR1 KGHSH, CDR2 LQKENI. This CDR3 region has 14 residues. DNA for the CDR3: TGTGCCAGCTCACCGCAGGGGGAGCCCTACGAGCAGTACTTC. Translation: CASSPQGEPYEQYF.